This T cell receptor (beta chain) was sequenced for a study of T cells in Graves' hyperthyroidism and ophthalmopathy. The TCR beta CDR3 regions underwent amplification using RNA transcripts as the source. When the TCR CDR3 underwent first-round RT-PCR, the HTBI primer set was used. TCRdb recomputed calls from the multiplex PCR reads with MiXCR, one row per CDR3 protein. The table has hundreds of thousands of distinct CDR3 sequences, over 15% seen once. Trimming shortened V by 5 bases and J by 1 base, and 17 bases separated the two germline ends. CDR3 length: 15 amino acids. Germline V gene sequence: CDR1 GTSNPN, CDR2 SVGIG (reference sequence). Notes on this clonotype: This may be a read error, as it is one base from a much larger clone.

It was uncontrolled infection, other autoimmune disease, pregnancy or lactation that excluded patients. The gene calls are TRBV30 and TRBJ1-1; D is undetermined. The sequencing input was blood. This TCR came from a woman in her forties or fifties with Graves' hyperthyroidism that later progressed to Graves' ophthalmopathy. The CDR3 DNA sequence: TGTGCCTGGGTGGAAGACGGGCCACCGAACACTGAAGCTTTCTTT. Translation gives CAWVEDGPPNTEAFF.